Below, one TCR beta chain is given with its context. The sample originates from a study of blood T cells in healthy people across ages. Study in general: The capture of about one barcoded beta molecule per two T cells was achieved by template switching.

Primers used in a second PCR of roughly 6 to 11 cycles were a sample-barcoded 5' primer and a J-beta primer mix. Every sample gave at least 2.5 million paired-end reads containing CDR3. MiXCR, run by TCRdb on the 5' RACE reads, gives a single entry per CDR3 protein. The sample gives around 800,000 distinct CDR3 sequences, approximately 48% of which show up once; approximately 20% is in the top ten. V gave up 3 bases and J gave up 9 bases; unmatched junction bases: 10. The germline CDR1 and CDR2 sequences are MNHEY and SVGAGI. The CDR3 is 15 residues long. Per-sample yields of isolated PBMCs were at least 6 million.

The sequencing sample was made of blood. This chain links TRBV6-5 with TRBJ2-1; TRBD2 aligns across 8 bases. This receptor was taken from a man aged 55 to 70 in good health. Here the CDR3 reads CASSYLAGGRSEQFF. The CDR3 nucleotides read TGTGCCAGCAGTTATCTGGCGGGGGGTCGGAGTGAGCAGTTCTTC.